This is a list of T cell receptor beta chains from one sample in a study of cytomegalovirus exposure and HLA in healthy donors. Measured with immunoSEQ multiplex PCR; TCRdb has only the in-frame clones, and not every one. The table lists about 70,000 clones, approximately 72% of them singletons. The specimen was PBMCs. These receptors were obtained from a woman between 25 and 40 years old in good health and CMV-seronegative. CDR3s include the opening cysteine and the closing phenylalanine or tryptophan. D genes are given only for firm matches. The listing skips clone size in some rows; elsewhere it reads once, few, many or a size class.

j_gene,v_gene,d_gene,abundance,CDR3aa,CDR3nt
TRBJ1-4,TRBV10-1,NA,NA,CATPYSTANEKLFF,TGCGCCACCCCCTATTCGACAGCGAATGAAAAACTGTTTTTT
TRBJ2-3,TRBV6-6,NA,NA,CASSYTTRTDTQYF,TGTGCCAGCAGTTACACGACTAGAACGGATACGCAGTATTTT
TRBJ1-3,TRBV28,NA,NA,CASSFRRRAGARGNTIYF,TGTGCCAGCAGTTTCCGTCGGAGGGCTGGGGCTCGGGGAAACACCATATATTTT
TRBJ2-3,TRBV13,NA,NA,CASTPEGARGLDTQYF,TGTGCCAGCACTCCGGAGGGGGCCAGGGGCTTGGATACGCAGTATTTT
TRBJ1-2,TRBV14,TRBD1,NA,CASSPRTGDGYTF,TGTGCCAGCAGCCCAAGGACAGGGGATGGCTACACCTTC
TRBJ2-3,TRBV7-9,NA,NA,CASSLVPNKDTQYF,TGTGCCAGCAGCTTGGTTCCGAACAAGGATACGCAGTATTTT
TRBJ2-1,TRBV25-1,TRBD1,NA,CASTDYSGTGDNEQFF,TGTGCCAGCACCGACTATTCCGGGACAGGGGACAATGAGCAGTTCTTC
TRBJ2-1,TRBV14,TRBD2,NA,CASSQDGLAGANEQFF,TGTGCCAGCAGCCAAGATGGACTAGCGGGGGCCAATGAGCAGTTCTTC
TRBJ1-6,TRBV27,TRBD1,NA,CASSHDRGRSPLHF,TGTGCCAGCAGTCACGACAGGGGGCGGTCACCCCTCCACTTT
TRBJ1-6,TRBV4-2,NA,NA,CASSQVSLNYNSPLHF,TGTGCCAGCAGCCAAGTGAGTCTGAATTATAATTCACCCCTCCACTTT
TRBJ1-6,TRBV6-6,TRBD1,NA,CASSDRGTNSPLHF,TGTGCCAGCAGCGACAGGGGAACCAATTCACCCCTCCACTTT
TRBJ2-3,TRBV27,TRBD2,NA,CASKGGGPSGSTDTQYF,TGTGCCAGCAAGGGCGGGGGGCCCTCAGGGAGCACAGATACGCAGTATTTT
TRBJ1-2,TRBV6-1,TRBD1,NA,CAGGQGRGYGYTF,TGTGCCGGGGGACAGGGTAGGGGGTATGGCTACACCTTC
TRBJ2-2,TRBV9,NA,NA,CASSAVAGAGELFF,TGTGCCAGCAGCGCCGTAGCCGGGGCCGGGGAGCTGTTTTTT
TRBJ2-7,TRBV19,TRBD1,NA,CAGTASSYEQYF,TGTGCCGGGACAGCGAGCTCCTACGAGCAGTACTTC
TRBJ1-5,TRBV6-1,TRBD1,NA,CASSGGQASNQPQHF,TGTGCCAGCAGTGGGGGACAGGCAAGCAATCAGCCCCAGCATTTT
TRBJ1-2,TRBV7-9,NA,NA,CASSPGLRVAPGYYGYTF,TGTGCCAGCAGCCCGGGACTCAGGGTGGCCCCCGGTTACTATGGCTACACCTTC
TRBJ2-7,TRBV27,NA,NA,CASSSHYEQYF,TGTGCCAGCAGTTCCCATTACGAGCAGTACTTC
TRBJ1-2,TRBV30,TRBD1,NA,CAGGQGGYGYTF,TGTGCCGGGGGACAGGGCGGCTATGGCTACACCTTC
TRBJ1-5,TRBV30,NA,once,CAWSEGYRSNQPQHF,TGTGCCTGGAGTGAGGGGTACCGAAGCAATCAGCCCCAGCATTTT
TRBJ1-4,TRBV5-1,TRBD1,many,CASSLDGTGGLNEKLFF,TGCGCCAGCAGCTTAGATGGAACAGGGGGCCTTAATGAAAAACTGTTTTTT
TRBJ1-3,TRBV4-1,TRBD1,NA,CASSLGQVYSGNTIYF,TGCGCCAGCAGCCTCGGACAGGTCTACTCTGGAAACACCATATATTTT
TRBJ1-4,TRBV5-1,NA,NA,CASSSAPGSFNEKLFF,TGCGCCAGCAGCTCAGCACCGGGAAGCTTTAATGAAAAACTGTTTTTT
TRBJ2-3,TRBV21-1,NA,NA,CASSKNRWTSGGAVNTDTQYF,TGTGCCAGCAGCAAAAATAGATGGACTAGCGGGGGGGCCGTAAACACAGATACGCAGTATTTT
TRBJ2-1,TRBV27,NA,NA,CASSVFDEQFF,TGTGCCAGCAGTGTTTTCGATGAGCAGTTCTTC
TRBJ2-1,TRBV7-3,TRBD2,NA,CASSTRGGGYNEQFF,TGTGCCAGCAGCACCCGGGGGGGCGGCTACAATGAGCAGTTCTTC
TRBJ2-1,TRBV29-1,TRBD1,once,CSVDLTGGDPKQFF,TGCAGCGTTGATTTGACAGGGGGCGATCCCAAGCAGTTCTTC
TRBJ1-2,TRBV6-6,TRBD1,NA,CASSYTGTGSYGYTF,TGTGCCAGCAGTTACACCGGGACAGGGTCCTATGGCTACACCTTC
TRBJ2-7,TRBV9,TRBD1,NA,CASSASLGQGYPYEQYF,TGTGCCAGCAGCGCCTCATTGGGACAGGGCTACCCCTACGAGCAGTACTTC
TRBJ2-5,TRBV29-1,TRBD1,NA,CSVETRRQGVQETQYF,TGCAGCGTTGAAACAAGGAGACAGGGGGTCCAAGAGACCCAGTACTTC
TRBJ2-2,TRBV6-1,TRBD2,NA,CASSEAGTSGNTGELFF,TGTGCCAGCAGTGAAGCGGGGACTAGCGGGAACACCGGGGAGCTGTTTTTT
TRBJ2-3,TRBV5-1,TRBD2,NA,CASSLAGVVTDTQYF,TGCGCCAGCAGTCTAGCGGGGGTAGTTACAGATACGCAGTATTTT
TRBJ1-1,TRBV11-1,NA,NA,CASSFAGENTEAFF,TGTGCCAGCAGCTTTGCAGGGGAGAACACTGAAGCTTTCTTT
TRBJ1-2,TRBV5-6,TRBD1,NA,CASSQRTGINYGYTF,TGTGCCAGCAGCCAGAGGACAGGGATTAACTATGGCTACACCTTC
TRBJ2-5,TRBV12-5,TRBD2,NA,CASGPGGARVETQYF,TGTGCTAGTGGCCCCGGGGGGGCGCGGGTGGAGACCCAGTACTTC
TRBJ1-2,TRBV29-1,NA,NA,CSVEDFGGAARRSYGYTF,TGCAGCGTTGAAGATTTTGGTGGGGCAGCCCGAAGAAGCTATGGCTACACCTTC
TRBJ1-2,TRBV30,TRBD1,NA,CAWRAGGGSYGYTF,TGTGCCTGGCGCGCCGGAGGGGGCTCCTATGGCTACACCTTC
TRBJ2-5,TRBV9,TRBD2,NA,CASSLGTSVETQYF,TGTGCCAGCAGCCTGGGGACTAGCGTTGAGACCCAGTACTTC
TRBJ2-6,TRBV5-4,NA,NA,CASSGAVSGANVLTF,TGTGCCAGCAGCGGGGCTGTCTCTGGGGCCAACGTCCTGACTTTC
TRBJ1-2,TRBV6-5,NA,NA,CASTSPQGNGYTF,TGTGCCAGCACCTCACCCCAGGGAAATGGCTACACCTTC
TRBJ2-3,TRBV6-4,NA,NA,CASSKGQGTDTQYF,TGTGCCAGCAGTAAGGGACAAGGCACAGATACGCAGTATTTT
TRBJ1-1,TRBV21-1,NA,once,CASSKALLSAGDGTEALF,TGTGCCAGCAGCAAAGCGCTTTTATCCGCAGGGGATGGCACTGAAGCTCTCTTT
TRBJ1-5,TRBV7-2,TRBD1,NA,CASTEDRGQPQHF,TGTGCCAGTACCGAGGACAGGGGCCAGCCCCAGCATTTT
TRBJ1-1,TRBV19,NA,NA,CASESMRGGTEAFF,TGTGCCAGCGAATCGATGAGGGGGGGCACTGAAGCTTTCTTT
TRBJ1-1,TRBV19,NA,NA,CASRRQGYTEAFF,TGTGCCAGCCGGAGGCAGGGGTACACTGAAGCTTTCTTT
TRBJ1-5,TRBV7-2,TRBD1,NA,CASSLGLDRGHQPQHF,TGTGCCAGCAGCTTAGGCCTGGACAGGGGGCATCAGCCCCAGCATTTT
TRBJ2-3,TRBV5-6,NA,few,CASSSITGSGTDTQYF,TGTGCCAGCAGCTCAATAACAGGGAGCGGCACAGATACGCAGTATTTT
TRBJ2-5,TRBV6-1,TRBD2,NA,CASSPGGGGETQYF,TGTGCCAGCAGCCCGGGGGGCGGGGGGGAGACCCAGTACTTC
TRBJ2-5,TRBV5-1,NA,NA,CASSLGLLEAETQYF,TGCGCCAGCAGCTTGGGCCTTTTGGAGGCAGAGACCCAGTACTTC
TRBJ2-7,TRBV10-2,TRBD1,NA,CASSGDRVGEQYF,TGCGCCAGCAGCGGGGACAGGGTGGGAGAGCAGTACTTC
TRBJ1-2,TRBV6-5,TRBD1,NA,CASSRDSANYGYTF,TGTGCCAGCAGCCGGGACAGCGCTAACTATGGCTACACCTTC
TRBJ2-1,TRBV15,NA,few,CATSRAGYNEQFF,TGTGCCACCAGCAGAGCAGGGTACAATGAGCAGTTCTTC
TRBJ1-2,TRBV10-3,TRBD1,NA,CAISETSQGAPINGYTF,TGTGCCATCAGTGAAACCTCGCAGGGGGCGCCTATTAATGGCTACACCTTC
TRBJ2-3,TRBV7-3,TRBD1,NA,CASSLDRGGDTQYF,TGTGCCAGCAGCTTAGACAGGGGAGGAGATACGCAGTATTTT